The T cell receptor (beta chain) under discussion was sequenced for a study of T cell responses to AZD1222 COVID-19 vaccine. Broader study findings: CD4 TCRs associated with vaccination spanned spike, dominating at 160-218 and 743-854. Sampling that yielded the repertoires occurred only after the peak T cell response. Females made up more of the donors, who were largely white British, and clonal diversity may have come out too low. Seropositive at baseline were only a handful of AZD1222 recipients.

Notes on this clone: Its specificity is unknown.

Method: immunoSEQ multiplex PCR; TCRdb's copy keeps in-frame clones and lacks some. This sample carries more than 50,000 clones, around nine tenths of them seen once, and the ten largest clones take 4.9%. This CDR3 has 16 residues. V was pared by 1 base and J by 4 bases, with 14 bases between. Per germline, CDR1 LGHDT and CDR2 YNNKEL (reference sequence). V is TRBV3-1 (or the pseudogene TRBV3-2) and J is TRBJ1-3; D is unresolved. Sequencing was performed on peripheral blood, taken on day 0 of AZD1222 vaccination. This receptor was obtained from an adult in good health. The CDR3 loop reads CASSQGEGGYGNTIYF. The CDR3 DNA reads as TGTGCCAGCAGCCAAGGGGAAGGAGGTTACGGAAACACCATATATTTT.